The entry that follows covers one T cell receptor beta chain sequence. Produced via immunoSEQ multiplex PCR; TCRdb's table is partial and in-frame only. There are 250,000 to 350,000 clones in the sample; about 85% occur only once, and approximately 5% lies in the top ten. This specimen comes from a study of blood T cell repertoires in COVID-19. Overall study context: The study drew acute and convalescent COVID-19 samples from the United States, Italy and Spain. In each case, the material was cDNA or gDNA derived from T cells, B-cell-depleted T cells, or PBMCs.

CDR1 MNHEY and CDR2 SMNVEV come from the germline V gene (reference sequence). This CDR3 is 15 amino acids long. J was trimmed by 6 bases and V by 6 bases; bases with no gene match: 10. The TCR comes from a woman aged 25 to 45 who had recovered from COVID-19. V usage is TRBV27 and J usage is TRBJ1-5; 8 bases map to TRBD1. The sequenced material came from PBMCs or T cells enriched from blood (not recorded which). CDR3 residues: CASRPDRGLGQPQHF. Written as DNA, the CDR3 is TGTGCCAGCAGGCCAGACAGGGGATTGGGTCAGCCCCAGCATTTT.